These 20 T cell receptor beta chains share one sample of origin, sequenced in a study of T cell responses to AZD1222 COVID-19 vaccine. Assay used: immunoSEQ multiplex PCR; TCRdb lists only in-frame clones, some missing. The data contain 120,000 or so clones, 86% of them singletons. The material sequenced was peripheral blood, taken 28 days after the second AZD1222 dose. These receptors originate from an adult who received the AZD1222 COVID-19 vaccine.

The J gene is TRBJ2-1, the V gene TRBV30; 9 nucleotides agree with TRBD2. This CDR3 comprises 14 residues. Germline V lookup: CDR1 GTSNPN, CDR2 SVGIG (reference sequence). The ends lost 8 bases at V and 4 bases at J; junction bases unmatched: 9. CDR3 DNA sequence: TGTGCCCCTCCCAAAGCGGGGGGATACAATGAGCAGTTCTTC. Residues: CAPPKAGGYNEQFF.

The gene calls are TRBV19 and TRBJ2-2; 10 positions match TRBD2. The V gene end was trimmed by 6 bases and the J gene end by 3 bases; junction bases not matched to a gene: 4. The CDR3 covers 15 residues. CDR1 is LNHDA, CDR2 SQIVND, per germline (reference sequence). The CDR3 loop reads CASRSGGEYTGELFF. The CDR3 bases are TGTGCCAGTAGAAGCGGGGGGGAGTACACCGGGGAGCTGTTTTTT.

The V gene is TRBV11-3, the J gene TRBJ1-3; D remains ambiguous. From germline, CDR1 is SGHNT and CDR2 YENEEA. With 1 base removed from V and 0 bases from J, the gap between germline ends came to 7 bases. CDR3 length equals 15 residues. In DNA, the CDR3 is TGTGCCAGCAGCTTAGGGTCCCACTCTGGAAACACCATATATTTT. This codes for CASSLGSHSGNTIYF.

The sample holds a few counts of this clone. The DNA of the CDR3 is TGTGCCAGCAGAGCCGACAGGGGGGCTGAAGCTTTCTTT. It encodes CASRADRGAEAFF. This rearrangement joins TRBV6-5 to TRBJ1-1, with 9 bases fitting TRBD1. Germline V gene data show CDR1 as MNHEY and CDR2 as SVGAGI. The CDR3 contains 13 residues. The junction had 5 bases not matched to a gene; V was cut back by 6 bases and J by 6 bases.

The chain employs TRBV6-2 or TRBV6-3 and TRBJ2-6; D remains ambiguous. CDR3 length: 14 residues. Trimming took off 2 bases at V and 2 bases at J, with 4 bases between the two ends. Germline CDR1 is MNHEY and CDR2 is SVGEGT. The CDR3 here is CASSYQPGANVLTF. The CDR3 DNA reads TGTGCCAGCAGTTACCAACCTGGGGCCAACGTCCTGACTTTC.

V and J are TRBV28 and TRBJ2-5, with D possibly being TRBD1 (6 bases). The length of the CDR3 is 13 residues. Trimming removed 6 bases at V and 3 bases at J, with 11 bases between. The germline gives CDR1 MDHEN, CDR2 SYDVKM. DNA of the CDR3: TGTGCCAGCAGCGTAGGACAGAAAGAGACCCAGTACTTC. Protein sequence: CASSVGQKETQYF.

The chain has TRBV9 and TRBJ2-3, with D perhaps TRBD2 (7 bases). Germline V lookup: CDR1 SGDLS, CDR2 YYNGEE. The V end was cut by 4 bases, the J end by 3 bases, with 15 bases between. This CDR3 spans 15 amino acids. The CDR3 nucleotides read TGTGCCAGCAGCTCTGGGGGGGGGCAAACAGATACGCAGTATTTT. Translation gives CASSSGGGQTDTQYF.

This chain joins TRBV5-1 and TRBJ1-1; D is ambiguous. V lost 4 bases to trimming and J lost 0 bases, with 16 bases between them. Germline V lookup: CDR1 SGHRS, CDR2 YFSETQ. This CDR3 is 16 amino acids long. The CDR3 spells CASSESDRGMNTEAFF. The CDR3 DNA reads as TGCGCCAGCAGCGAGTCCGATAGAGGTATGAACACTGAAGCTTTCTTT.

The chain joins TRBV4-1 to TRBJ2-7; TRBD1 might be the D (6 bases). Deletions cut 1 base from V and 0 bases from J, with 13 bases between. CDR3 length: 16 residues. Germline V CDR1 and CDR2: MGHRA, YSYEKL. DNA for the CDR3: TGCGCCAGCAGCCAAGCCTCTGGACAGCCCTCCTACGAGCAGTACTTC. It specifies CASSQASGQPSYEQYF.

This chain uses TRBV19 with TRBJ1-5; possible D gene TRBD1, 6 bases. The germline gives CDR1 LNHDA, CDR2 SQIVND (reference sequence). Trimming took off 7 bases at V and 5 bases at J, with 15 bases between the two ends. This CDR3 region has 14 residues. The CDR3 spells CASTSGRGHQPQHF. As DNA, the CDR3 is TGTGCCAGTACCTCGGGCAGGGGTCATCAGCCCCAGCATTTT.

This clone came up once. V usage is TRBV7-9 and J usage is TRBJ1-1; D is unclear. Trimming removed 5 bases at V and 4 bases at J, with 20 bases between. CDR3 length: 16 residues. Germline CDR1 reads SEHNR; CDR2 reads FQNEAQ (reference sequence). CDR3: CASSPRRFQAGTEAFF. The CDR3, as DNA: TGTGCCAGCAGCCCCCGGCGCTTCCAGGCGGGCACTGAAGCTTTCTTT.

The rearrangement joins TRBV11-1 to TRBJ1-6; D is undetermined. CDR3 size: 16 residues. Germline CDR1 reads SGHAT; CDR2 reads FQDESV (reference sequence). The germline V and J ends were trimmed by 1 base and 10 bases, with 17 bases remaining between them. The CDR3 sequence: CASSLGGQALGSPLHF. CDR3 bases: TGTGCCAGCAGCTTAGGTGGGCAGGCCTTGGGGTCACCCCTCCACTTT.

The chain is built from TRBV6-2 or TRBV6-3 and TRBJ2-3; 9 positions agree with TRBD1. V gave up 3 bases and J gave up 5 bases; unmatched junction bases: 12. From germline, CDR1 is MNHEY and CDR2 SVGEGT. This CDR3 contains 17 residues. The CDR3 bases are TGTGCCAGCAGTTATTATCCCGGGACAGGGAGTGTAGATACGCAGTATTTT. Its protein is CASSYYPGTGSVDTQYF.

This clone has more than one count but fewer than ten. This chain links TRBV3-1 (or the pseudogene TRBV3-2) with TRBJ2-7, with D maybe TRBD1 (6 bases). CDR1 and CDR2 from the germline V gene are LGHDT and YNNKEL (reference sequence). The CDR3 totals 12 residues. Trimming stripped 5 bases from V and 5 bases from J, with 10 bases between. The chain's CDR3 is CASSSNRDEQYF. For the CDR3, the DNA is TGTGCCAGCAGCTCCAACAGGGACGAGCAGTACTTC.

As DNA, the CDR3 is TGTGCCAGCAGGTCTACAGTTGAAGCTTTCTTT. Amino acid sequence: CASRSTVEAFF. The V gene is TRBV7-9, the J gene TRBJ1-1; the D is unclear. This CDR3 is built from 11 residues. The V and J ends lost 6 bases and 7 bases respectively, with 9 bases between them. The germline CDR1 and CDR2 sequences are SEHNR and FQNEAQ (reference sequence). The full variable domain, its missing parts supplied by reference TRBV7-9 and TRBJ1-1, is DTGVSQNPRHKITKRGQNVTFRCDPISEHNRLYWYRQTLGQGPEFLTYFQNEAQLEKSRLLSDRFSAERPKGSFSTLEIQRTEQGDSAMYLCASRSTVEAFFGQGTRLTVV.

The sample holds one count of this clone. The rearrangement joins TRBV20-1 to TRBJ2-1; D gene uncertain. Germline CDR1 and CDR2: DFQATT and SNEGSKA (reference sequence). CDR3 length: 11 amino acids. The CDR3 nucleotides are TGCAGCCCTACCTCCTACAATGAGCAGTTCTTC. This sequence encodes CSPTSYNEQFF.

This chain uses TRBV18 with TRBJ1-4; D is ambiguous. CDR3 length: 16 residues. The germline V gene encodes CDR1 KGHSH and CDR2 LQKENI. Trimming left V 3 bases short and J 5 bases short, with 16 bases between. The CDR3 spells CASSPVKDGWNEKLFF. CDR3 sequence (DNA): TGTGCCAGCTCACCTGTCAAGGACGGGTGGAATGAAAAACTGTTTTTT.

The J gene is TRBJ2-3, the V gene TRBV5-1, with 7 bases aligning to TRBD1. This CDR3 region has 14 residues. V dropped 5 bases and J dropped 5; count of bases not matched to a gene: 8. Germline CDR1 is SGHRS and CDR2 is YFSETQ. This CDR3 reads CASSFGQALDTQYF. The CDR3 coding sequence is TGCGCCAGCAGTTTCGGACAGGCCCTAGATACGCAGTATTTT.

The chain links TRBV18 to TRBJ2-7, with a possible D match to TRBD1 (6 bases). V shed 6 bases and J shed 7 bases, with 19 bases lying between them. Germline V gives CDR1 KGHSH, CDR2 LQKENI. There are 14 residues in the CDR3. CDR3 DNA: TGTGCCAGCTCGCTACCCACAGGGTTGAGGGAGCAGTACTTC. Its protein product is CASSLPTGLREQYF. Full variable domain (remainder filled in from reference TRBV18 and TRBJ2-7): NAGVMQNPRHLVRRRGQEARLRCSPMKGHSHVYWYRQLPEEGLKFMVYLQKENIIDESGMPKERFSAEFPKEGPSILRIQQVVRGDSAAYFCASSLPTGLREQYFGPGTRLTVT.

The table lists this clone with a count of one. The chain is built from TRBV19 and TRBJ2-3; D is uncertain. V lost 5 bases and J lost 6, with 12 bases in between. In germline, CDR1 is LNHDA, CDR2 SQIVND (reference sequence). This CDR3 is 13 amino acids long. The CDR3 protein is CASSPSYWDTQYF. CDR3 nucleotides: TGTGCCAGTAGTCCCAGCTATTGGGATACGCAGTATTTT.